This T cell receptor (beta chain) originates from a study of regulatory T cells in long-lasting Graves disease. Specified time point: newly diagnosed GD, antithyroid drugs for less than 3 months. From PBMCs, RNA was extracted and then used to make the TCR library. Investigators prepared the TCR beta libraries by applying iRepertoire HTBI primers and Arm-PCR of CDR3 regions. A single record per CDR3 protein comes from TCRdb applying MiXCR to the multiplex PCR reads. This sample has about half a million distinct CDR3 sequences; around 12% occur once, and the top ten carry roughly 8.9%. In this sample, this clonotype turned up many times. As yet, its antigen is unknown. The CDR3 totals 12 residues. Trimming removed 4 bases from V and 5 bases from J, with 11 bases in between. The germline gives CDR1 SQVTM, CDR2 ANQGSEA. General observations from the study: Favoring TRBV28, TRBJ1-2 and TRBJ2-5 was a feature seen in persistent disease.

The data also belong to a second study, concerning T cells in Graves' hyperthyroidism and ophthalmopathy. That work adds: Lactation, pregnancy, other autoimmune disease or uncontrolled infection excluded patients.

The sequence derives from a young woman with Graves disease. The chain carries TRBV29-1 and TRBJ2-5; weak D call: TRBD2 (6 bases). The source material was peripheral blood mononuclear cells (PBMCs), sampled at new diagnosis, from a patient treated with antithyroid drugs. The CDR3 coding sequence is TGCAGCGTTGTTTCCGCGGGGGAGACCCAGTACTTC. Translating gives CSVVSAGETQYF.